Sequencing of this T cell receptor (beta chain) was carried out in a study of regulatory T cells in long-lasting Graves disease (dated by TCRdb to about 2021). About the full investigation: Patients with newly diagnosed Graves' disease had been on antithyroid drugs for under 3 months. Peripheral blood TCR sequencing and RNA sequencing compared persistent Graves' disease patients with newly diagnosed Graves' disease patients. The study was conducted in China and was registered as a clinical trial. A total of 33 samples were covered by TCR sequencing, comprising about 13 persistent and roughly 20 newly diagnosed Graves' disease patients.

Library construction relied on multiplex PCR. Sequencing was carried out with an Illumina HiSeq 4000. To build TCR beta libraries, CDR3 regions were amplified by Arm-PCR using iRepertoire HTBI primers. PCR products were gel purified before sequencing. The authors' analysis ran thus. A total of 62 TRBV and some 15 TRBJ segments were identified across samples and were used for gene usage analysis of CDR3 amino acid clonotypes. COPE and FqMerger were used to merge filtered high-quality paired reads into contigs. BLAST was used to align contigs to the IMGT TRBV, TRBD and TRBJ reference genes, and CDR3 was defined following IMGT. Any clonotype with a frequency above 0.1% was classified as a highly expanded clone. Shannon entropy was used to measure repertoire diversity, and the Gini coefficient was used to measure V-J evenness. A clonotype was considered public if more than one individual shared it. TCRdb itself trimmed the public reads at Q25 with fastp, ran MiXCR and retained productive beta chains. Each entry merges the rows of one CDR3 protein and shows their most common DNA and genes. TCRdb's processing, not the study's, gives the V and J calls here. This sample lists around 400,000 distinct CDR3 sequences; around 15% were detected once. The ten largest clones capture 22% of the sample.

The research as a whole found: Only the TCR beta chain was sequenced and analyzed. Preferential use of TRBV28, TRBJ1-2 and TRBJ2-5 was observed in persistent disease, whereas TRBV20-1 and TRBJ2-1 were favored in newly diagnosed disease. Peripheral blood alone was examined, since thyroid tissue, which constituted the primary lesion, could not be accessed. The authors noted that the small sample size was a limitation that may lower accuracy. A larger number of public clonotypes was shared among persistent patients (more than 2,500) than among newly diagnosed patients (over 850). Persistent Graves' disease patients showed lower TCR Shannon entropy and fewer highly expanded clones than newly diagnosed patients, suggesting clonal expansion.

The table lists this clonotype with many counts. It has no known antigen specificity. The input lacks base qualities; no much larger clone sits a single base away. V is cut back by 0 bases and J by 4 bases, with 13 bases in the junction unmatched. The CDR3, from cysteine to phenylalanine, totals 18 residues. The only DNA kept is the CDR3, 54 bases in frame from the first base. CDR1 MNHEY and CDR2 SVGEGT are derived from the germline V gene. The label giving this sample's time point can be read as: newly diagnosed GD, antithyroid drugs for less than 3 months. RNA was extracted from PBMCs in TRIzol for both TCR sequencing and RNA sequencing. Graves' disease was diagnosed according to American Thyroid Association guidelines. Recruitment of patients was carried out at an endocrinology department in Xi'an, China. From each patient, nine milliliters of peripheral blood was collected into an EDTA anticoagulant tube. Ficoll Paque Plus density gradient separation was used to isolate PBMCs, and no additional T cell sorting was done. An Agilent 2100 Bioanalyzer and agarose gel were used to check RNA quality, while a NanoDrop 2000 measured RNA concentration.

The chain uses TRBV6-2 or TRBV6-3 and TRBJ2-3; TRBD2 fits 7 bases in the junction. The starting material was peripheral blood mononuclear cells (PBMCs), obtained at new diagnosis, from a patient treated with antithyroid drugs. The origin of this receptor is a female donor with Graves disease. CDR3 protein: CASSYSRVRRGTADTQYF. The sequenced DNA is TGTGCCAGCAGTTACTCGAGGGTAAGGCGGGGGACTGCAGATACGCAGTATTTT.